This T cell receptor beta chain was captured by sequencing in a study of PD-1 blockade in classical Hodgkin lymphoma. This clone was found a few times. This CDR3 region has 15 residues. Deletions cut 5 bases from V and 12 bases from J, with 26 bases between. CDR1 and CDR2 (germline): SGHNT, YENEEA. Time point indicated: newly diagnosed, previously untreated cHL patient sample. Researchers pulled CD8+ T cells out of thawed PBMCs using magnetic negative selection. TCRdb's table, derived via immunoSEQ multiplex PCR, lists solely in-frame clones and lacks some. The sample lists some 10,000 clones; around 86% were seen once.

The TCR was taken from a human donor with classical Hodgkin lymphoma. The sample was CD8+ T cells from blood. The V call is TRBV11-3, the J call TRBJ2-7; D might be TRBD1 (6 bases). The CDR3 DNA reads TGTGCCAGCAGCCAAAACGCAGGCAAACAGGGTAGGGGGTACTTC. Translating it yields CASSQNAGKQGRGYF.